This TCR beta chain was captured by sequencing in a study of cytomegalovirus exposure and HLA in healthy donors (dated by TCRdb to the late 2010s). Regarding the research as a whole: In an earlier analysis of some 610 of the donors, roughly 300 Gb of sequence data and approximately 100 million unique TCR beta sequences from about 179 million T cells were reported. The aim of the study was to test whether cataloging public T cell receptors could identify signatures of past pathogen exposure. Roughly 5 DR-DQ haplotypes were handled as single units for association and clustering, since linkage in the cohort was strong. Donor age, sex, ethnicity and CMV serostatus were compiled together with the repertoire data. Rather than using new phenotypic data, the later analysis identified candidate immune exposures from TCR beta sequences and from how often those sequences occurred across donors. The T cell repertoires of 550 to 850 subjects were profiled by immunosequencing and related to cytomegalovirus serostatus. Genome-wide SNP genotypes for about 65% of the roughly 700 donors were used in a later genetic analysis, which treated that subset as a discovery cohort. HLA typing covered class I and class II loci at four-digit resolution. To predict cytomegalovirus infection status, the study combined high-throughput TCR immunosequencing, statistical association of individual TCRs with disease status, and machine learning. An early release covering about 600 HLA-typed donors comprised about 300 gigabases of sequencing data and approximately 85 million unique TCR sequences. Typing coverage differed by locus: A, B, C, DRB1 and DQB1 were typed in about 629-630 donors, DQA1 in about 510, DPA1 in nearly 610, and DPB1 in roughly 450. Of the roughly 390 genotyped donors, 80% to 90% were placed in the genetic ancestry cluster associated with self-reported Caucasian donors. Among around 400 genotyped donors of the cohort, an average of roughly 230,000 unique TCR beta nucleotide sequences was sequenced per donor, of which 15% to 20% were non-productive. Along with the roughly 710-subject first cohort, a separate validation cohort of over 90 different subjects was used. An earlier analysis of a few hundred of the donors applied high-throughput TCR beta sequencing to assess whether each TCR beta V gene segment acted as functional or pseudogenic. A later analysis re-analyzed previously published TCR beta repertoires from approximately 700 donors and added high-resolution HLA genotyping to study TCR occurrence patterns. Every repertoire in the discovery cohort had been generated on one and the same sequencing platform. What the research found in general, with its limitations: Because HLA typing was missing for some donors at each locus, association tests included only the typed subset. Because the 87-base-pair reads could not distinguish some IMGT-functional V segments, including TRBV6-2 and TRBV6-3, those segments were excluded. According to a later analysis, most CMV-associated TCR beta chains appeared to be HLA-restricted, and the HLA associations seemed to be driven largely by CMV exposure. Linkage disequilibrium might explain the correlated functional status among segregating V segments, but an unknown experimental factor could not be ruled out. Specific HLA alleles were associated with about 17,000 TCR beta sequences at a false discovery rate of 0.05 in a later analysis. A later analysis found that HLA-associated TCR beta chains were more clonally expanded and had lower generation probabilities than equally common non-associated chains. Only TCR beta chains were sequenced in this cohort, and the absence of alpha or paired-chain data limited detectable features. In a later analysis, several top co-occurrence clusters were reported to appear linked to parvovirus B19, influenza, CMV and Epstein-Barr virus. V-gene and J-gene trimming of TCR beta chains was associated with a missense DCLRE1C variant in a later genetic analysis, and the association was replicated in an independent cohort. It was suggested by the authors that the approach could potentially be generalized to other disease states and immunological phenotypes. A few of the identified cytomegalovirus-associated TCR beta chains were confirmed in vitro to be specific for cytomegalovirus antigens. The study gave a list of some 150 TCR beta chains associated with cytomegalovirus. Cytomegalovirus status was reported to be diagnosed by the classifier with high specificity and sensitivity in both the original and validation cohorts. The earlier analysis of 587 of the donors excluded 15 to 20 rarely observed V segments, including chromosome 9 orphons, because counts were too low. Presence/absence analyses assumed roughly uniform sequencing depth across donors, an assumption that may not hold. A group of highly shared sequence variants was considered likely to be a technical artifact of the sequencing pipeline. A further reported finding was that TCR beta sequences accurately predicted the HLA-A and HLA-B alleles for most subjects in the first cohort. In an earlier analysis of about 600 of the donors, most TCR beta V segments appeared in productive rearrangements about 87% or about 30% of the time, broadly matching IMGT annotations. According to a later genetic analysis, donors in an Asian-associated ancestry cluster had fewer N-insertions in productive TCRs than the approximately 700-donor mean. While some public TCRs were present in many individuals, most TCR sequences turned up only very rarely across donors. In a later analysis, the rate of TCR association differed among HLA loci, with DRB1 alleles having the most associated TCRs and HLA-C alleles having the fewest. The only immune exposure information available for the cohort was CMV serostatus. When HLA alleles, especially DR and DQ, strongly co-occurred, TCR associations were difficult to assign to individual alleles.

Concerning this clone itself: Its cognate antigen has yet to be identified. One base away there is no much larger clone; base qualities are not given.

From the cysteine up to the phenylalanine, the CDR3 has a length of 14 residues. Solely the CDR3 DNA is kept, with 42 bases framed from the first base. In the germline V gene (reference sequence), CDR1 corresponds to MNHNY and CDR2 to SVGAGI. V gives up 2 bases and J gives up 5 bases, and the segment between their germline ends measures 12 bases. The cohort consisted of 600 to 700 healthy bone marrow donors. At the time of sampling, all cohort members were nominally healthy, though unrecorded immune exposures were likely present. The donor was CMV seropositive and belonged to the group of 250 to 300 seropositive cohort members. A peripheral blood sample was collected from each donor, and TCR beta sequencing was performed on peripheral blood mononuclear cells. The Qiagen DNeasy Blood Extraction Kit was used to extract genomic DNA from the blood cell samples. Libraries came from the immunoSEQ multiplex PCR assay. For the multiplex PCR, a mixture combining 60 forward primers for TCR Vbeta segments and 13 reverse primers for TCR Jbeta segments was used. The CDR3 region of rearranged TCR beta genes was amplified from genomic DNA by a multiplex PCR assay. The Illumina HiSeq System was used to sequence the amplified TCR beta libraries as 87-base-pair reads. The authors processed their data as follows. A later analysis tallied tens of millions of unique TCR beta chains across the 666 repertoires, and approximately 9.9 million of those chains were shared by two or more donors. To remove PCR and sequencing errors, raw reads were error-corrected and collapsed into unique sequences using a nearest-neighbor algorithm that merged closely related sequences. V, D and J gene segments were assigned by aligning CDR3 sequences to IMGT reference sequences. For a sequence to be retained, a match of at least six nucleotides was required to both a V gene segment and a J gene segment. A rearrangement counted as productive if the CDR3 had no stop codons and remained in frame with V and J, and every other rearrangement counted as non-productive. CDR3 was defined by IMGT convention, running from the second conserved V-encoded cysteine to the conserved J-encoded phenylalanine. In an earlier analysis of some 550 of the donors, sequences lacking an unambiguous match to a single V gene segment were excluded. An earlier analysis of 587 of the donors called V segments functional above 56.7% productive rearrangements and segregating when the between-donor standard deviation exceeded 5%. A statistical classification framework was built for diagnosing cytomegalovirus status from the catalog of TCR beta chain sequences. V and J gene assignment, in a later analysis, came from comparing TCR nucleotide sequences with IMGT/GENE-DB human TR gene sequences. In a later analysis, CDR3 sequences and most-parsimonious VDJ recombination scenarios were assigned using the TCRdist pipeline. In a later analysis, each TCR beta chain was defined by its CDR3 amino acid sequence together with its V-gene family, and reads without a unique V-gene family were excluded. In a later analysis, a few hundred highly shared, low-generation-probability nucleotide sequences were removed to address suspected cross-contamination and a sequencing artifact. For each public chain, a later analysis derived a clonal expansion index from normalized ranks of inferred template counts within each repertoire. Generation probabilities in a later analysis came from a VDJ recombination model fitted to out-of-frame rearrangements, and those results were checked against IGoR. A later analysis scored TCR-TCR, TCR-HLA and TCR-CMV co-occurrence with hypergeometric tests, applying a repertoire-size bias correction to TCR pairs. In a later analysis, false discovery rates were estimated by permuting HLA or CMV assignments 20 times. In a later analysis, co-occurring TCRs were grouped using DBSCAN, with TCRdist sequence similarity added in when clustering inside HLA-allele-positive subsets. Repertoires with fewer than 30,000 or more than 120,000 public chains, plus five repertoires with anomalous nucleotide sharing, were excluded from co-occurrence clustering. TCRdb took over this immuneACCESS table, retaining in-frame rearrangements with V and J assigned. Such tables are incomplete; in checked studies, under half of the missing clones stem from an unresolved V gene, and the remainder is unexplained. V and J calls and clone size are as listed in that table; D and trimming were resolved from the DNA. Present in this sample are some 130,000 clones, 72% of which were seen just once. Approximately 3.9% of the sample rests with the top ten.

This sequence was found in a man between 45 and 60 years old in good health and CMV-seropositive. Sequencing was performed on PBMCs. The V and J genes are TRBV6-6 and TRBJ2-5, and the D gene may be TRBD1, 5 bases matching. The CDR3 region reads CASSYPGAGETQYF. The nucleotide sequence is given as TGTGCCAGCAGTTACCCTGGGGCAGGGGAGACCCAGTACTTC.